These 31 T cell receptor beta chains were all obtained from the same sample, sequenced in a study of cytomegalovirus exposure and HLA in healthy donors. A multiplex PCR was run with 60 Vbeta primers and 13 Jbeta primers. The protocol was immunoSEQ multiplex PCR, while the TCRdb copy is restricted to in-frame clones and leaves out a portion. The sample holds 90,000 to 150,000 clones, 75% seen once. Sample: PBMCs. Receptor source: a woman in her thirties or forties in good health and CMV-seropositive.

This CDR3 is CASSTSWEVPNEQFF. CDR3 bases: TGTGCCAGCAGCACGTCTTGGGAGGTTCCAAATGAGCAGTTCTTC. The chain recombines TRBV2 with TRBJ2-1, with D possibly matching TRBD2 (6 bases). Germline V gene data show CDR1 as SNHLY and CDR2 as FYNNEI. Trimming shortened V by 6 bases and J by 7 bases, and 19 bases separated the two germline ends. The CDR3 covers 15 residues.

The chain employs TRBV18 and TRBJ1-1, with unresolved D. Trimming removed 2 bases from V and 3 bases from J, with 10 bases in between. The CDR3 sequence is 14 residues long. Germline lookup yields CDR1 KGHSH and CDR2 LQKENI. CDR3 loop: CASSPKLGYTEAFF. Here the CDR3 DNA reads TGTGCCAGCTCACCAAAACTAGGGTACACTGAAGCTTTCTTT. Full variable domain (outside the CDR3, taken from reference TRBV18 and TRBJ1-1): NAGVMQNPRHLVRRRGQEARLRCSPMKGHSHVYWYRQLPEEGLKFMVYLQKENIIDESGMPKERFSAEFPKEGPSILRIQQVVRGDSAAYFCASSPKLGYTEAFFGQGTRLTVV.

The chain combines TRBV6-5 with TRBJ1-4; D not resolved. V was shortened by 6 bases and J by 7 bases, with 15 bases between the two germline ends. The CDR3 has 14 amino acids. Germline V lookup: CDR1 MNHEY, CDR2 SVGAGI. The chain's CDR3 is CASSRTPRAEKLFF. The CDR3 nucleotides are TGTGCCAGCAGCCGGACCCCGAGGGCTGAAAAACTGTTTTTT.

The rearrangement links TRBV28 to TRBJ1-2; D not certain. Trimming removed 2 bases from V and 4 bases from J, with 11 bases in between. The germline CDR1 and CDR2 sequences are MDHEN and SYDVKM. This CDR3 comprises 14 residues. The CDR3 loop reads CASSLGQDLYGYTF. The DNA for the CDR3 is TGTGCCAGCAGTTTAGGGCAAGACCTCTATGGCTACACCTTC.

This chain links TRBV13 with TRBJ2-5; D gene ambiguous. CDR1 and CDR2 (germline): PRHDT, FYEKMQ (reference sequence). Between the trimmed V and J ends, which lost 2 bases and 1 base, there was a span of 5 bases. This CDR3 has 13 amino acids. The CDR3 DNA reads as TGTGCCAGCAGCTTATCCAGCCAAGAGACCCAGTACTTC. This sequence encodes CASSLSSQETQYF. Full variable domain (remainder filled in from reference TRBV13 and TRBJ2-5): AAGVIQSPRHLIKEKRETATLKCYPIPRHDTVYWYQQGPGQDPQFLISFYEKMQSDKGSIPDRFSAQQFSDYHSELNMSSLELGDSALYFCASSLSSQETQYFGPGTRLLVL.

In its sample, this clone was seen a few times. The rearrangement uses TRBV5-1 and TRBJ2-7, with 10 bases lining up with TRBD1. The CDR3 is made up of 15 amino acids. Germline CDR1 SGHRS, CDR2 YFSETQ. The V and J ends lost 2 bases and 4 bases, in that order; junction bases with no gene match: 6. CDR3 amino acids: CASSFDDRGLYEQYF. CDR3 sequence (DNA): TGCGCCAGCAGCTTCGACGACAGGGGGCTGTACGAGCAGTACTTC.

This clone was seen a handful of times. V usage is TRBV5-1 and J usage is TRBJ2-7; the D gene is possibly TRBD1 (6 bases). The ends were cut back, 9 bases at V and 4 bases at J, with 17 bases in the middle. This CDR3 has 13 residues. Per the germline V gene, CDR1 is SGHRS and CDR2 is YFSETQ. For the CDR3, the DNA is TGCGCCATCACCATGGACAGCCGGTACGAGCAGTACTTC. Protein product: CAITMDSRYEQYF. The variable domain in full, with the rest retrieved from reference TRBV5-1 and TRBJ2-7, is KAGVTQTPRYLIKTRGQQVTLSCSPISGHRSVSWYQQTPGQGLQFLFEYFSETQRNKGNFPGRFSGRQFSNSRSEMNVSTLELGDSALYLCAITMDSRYEQYFGPGTRLTVT.

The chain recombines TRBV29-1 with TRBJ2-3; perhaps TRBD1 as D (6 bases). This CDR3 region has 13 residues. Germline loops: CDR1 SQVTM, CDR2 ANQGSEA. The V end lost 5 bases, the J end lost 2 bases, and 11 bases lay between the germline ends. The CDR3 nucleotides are TGCAGCGTTAACCGACAGGACACAGATACGCAGTATTTT. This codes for CSVNRQDTDTQYF.

Here the CDR3 reads CASSRLEGWNQPQHF. The CDR3 DNA reads as TGTGCCAGCAGCCGCCTTGAGGGTTGGAATCAGCCCCAGCATTTT. V is TRBV7-8 and J is TRBJ1-5; D is ambiguous. Germline lookup yields CDR1 SGHVS and CDR2 FQNEAQ. The V end was cut by 5 bases, the J end by 4 bases, with 15 bases between. The CDR3 spans 15 residues.

The CDR3 region is CAWSVLGGAGGYTF. The CDR3 region has the DNA TGTGCCTGGAGTGTACTAGGGGGCGCAGGTGGCTACACCTTC. The J gene is TRBJ1-2, the V gene TRBV30; 7 bases map to TRBD1. This CDR3 contains 14 residues. The trim removed 0 bases at V and 7 bases at J, leaving 8 bases unmatched. CDR1 and CDR2 from the germline V gene are GTSNPN and SVGIG (reference sequence).

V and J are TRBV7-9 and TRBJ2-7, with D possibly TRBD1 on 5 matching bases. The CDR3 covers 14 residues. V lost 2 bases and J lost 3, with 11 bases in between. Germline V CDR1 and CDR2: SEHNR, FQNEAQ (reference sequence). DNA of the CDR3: TGTGCCAGCAGCTTAATGGGGCAGAACTACGAGCAGTACTTC. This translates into CASSLMGQNYEQYF.

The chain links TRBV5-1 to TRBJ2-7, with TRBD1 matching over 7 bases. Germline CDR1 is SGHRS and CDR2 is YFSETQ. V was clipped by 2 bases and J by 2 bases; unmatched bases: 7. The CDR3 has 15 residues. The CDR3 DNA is TGCGCCAGCAGCTTTTCCGGGACAGACGCCTACGAGCAGTACTTC. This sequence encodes CASSFSGTDAYEQYF. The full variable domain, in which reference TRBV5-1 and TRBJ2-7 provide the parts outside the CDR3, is KAGVTQTPRYLIKTRGQQVTLSCSPISGHRSVSWYQQTPGQGLQFLFEYFSETQRNKGNFPGRFSGRQFSNSRSEMNVSTLELGDSALYLCASSFSGTDAYEQYFGPGTRLTVT.

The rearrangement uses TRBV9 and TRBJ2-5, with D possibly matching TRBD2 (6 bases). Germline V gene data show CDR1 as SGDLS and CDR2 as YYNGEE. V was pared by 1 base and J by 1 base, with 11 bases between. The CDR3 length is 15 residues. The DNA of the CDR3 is TGTGCCAGCAGCGTAAGCGGGCAGACCCAAGAGACCCAGTACTTC. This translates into CASSVSGQTQETQYF.

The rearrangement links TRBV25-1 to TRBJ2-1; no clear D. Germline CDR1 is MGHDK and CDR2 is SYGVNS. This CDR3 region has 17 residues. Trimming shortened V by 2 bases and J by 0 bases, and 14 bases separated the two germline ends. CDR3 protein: CASSERYSLSSYNEQFF. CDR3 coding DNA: TGTGCCAGCAGTGAACGTTACTCTTTGAGCTCCTACAATGAGCAGTTCTTC.

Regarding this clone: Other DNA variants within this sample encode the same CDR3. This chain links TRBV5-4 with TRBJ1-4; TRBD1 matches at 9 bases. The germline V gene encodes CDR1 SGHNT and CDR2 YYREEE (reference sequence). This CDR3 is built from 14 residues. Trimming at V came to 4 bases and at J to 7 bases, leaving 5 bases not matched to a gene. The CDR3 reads CASSLQGAVEKLFF. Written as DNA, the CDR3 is TGTGCCAGCAGCCTACAGGGGGCAGTTGAAAAACTGTTTTTT.

The CDR3 sequence is CASSFGGGTGAGNTIYF. The CDR3 bases are TGTGCCAGCAGCTTTGGAGGGGGCACAGGGGCGGGAAACACCATATATTTT. This chain links TRBV5-4 with TRBJ1-3; the match to TRBD1 covers 7 bases. Losses at the gene ends were 2 bases for V and 4 bases for J; bases not matched to a gene: 12. The CDR3 covers 17 residues. Germline lookup yields CDR1 SGHNT and CDR2 YYREEE (reference sequence).

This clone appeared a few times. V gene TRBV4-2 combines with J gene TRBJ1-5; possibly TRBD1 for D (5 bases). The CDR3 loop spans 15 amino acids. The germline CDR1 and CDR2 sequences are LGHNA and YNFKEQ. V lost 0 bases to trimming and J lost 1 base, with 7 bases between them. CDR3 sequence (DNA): TGTGCCAGCAGCCAAGAGGCAGGGAGCAATCAGCCCCAGCATTTT. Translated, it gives CASSQEAGSNQPQHF.

The CDR3, as DNA: TGCGCCAGCAGCTTGAGGCAGGGGAGAAATGAGCAGTTCTTC. Residues: CASSLRQGRNEQFF. The chain combines TRBV5-1 with TRBJ2-1; tentative D call: TRBD1 (6 bases). The CDR3 covers 14 residues. Germline values: CDR1 SGHRS, CDR2 YFSETQ. V gave up 1 base and J gave up 7 bases, with 12 bases separating them.

The CDR3 reads CASSQDIRGGEAFF. Here the CDR3 DNA reads TGCGCCAGCAGCCAAGATATTCGGGGGGGCGAAGCTTTCTTT. The genes are TRBV4-1 and TRBJ1-1, with a tentative D call TRBD1 (6 bases). CDR3 length: 14 amino acids. The germline gives CDR1 MGHRA, CDR2 YSYEKL. The V and J ends lost 0 bases and 8 bases respectively, with 13 bases between them.

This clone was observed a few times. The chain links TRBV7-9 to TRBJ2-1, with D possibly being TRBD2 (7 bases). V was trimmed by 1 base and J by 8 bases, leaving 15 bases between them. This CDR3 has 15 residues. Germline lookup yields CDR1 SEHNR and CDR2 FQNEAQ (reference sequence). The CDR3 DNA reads TGTGCCAGCAGCTTAGAGGGGGGGCGGTGGGATGAGCAGTTCTTC. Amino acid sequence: CASSLEGGRWDEQFF.

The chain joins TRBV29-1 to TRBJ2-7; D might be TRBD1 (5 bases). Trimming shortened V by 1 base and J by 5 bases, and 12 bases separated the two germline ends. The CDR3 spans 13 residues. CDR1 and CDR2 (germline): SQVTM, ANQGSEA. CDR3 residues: CSVEVQWGDEQYF. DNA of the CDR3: TGCAGCGTTGAAGTACAGTGGGGCGACGAGCAGTACTTC.

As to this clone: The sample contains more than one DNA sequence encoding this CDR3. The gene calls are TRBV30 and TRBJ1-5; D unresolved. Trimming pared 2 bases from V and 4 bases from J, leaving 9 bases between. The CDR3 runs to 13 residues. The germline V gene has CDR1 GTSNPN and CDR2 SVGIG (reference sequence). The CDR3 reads CAWSPDSNQPQHF. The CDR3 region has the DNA TGTGCCTGGAGTCCAGACTCTAATCAGCCCCAGCATTTT. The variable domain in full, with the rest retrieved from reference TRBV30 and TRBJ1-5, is SQTIHQWPATLVQPVGSPLSLECTVEGTSNPNLYWYRQAAGRGLQLLFYSVGIGQISSEVPQNLSASRPQDRQFILSSKKLLLSDSGFYLCAWSPDSNQPQHFGDGTRLSIL.

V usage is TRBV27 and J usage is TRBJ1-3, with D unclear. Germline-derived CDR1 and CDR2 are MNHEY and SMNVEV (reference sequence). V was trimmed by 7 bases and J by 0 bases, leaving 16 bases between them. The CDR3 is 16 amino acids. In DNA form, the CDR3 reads TGTGCCAGCACCGATAGAGGGCCCCCCTCTGGAAACACCATATATTTT. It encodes CASTDRGPPSGNTIYF.

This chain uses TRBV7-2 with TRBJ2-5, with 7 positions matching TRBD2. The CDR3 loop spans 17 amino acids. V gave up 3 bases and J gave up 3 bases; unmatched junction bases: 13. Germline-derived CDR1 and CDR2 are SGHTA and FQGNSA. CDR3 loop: CASSFGSGRYREETQYF. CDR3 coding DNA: TGTGCCAGCAGCTTTGGTAGCGGGCGGTACCGGGAAGAGACCCAGTACTTC.

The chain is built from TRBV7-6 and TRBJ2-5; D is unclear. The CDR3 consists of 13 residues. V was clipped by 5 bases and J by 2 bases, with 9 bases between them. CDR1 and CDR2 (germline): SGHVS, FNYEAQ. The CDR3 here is CASSPLLQETQYF. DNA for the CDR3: TGTGCCAGCAGCCCCCTCCTGCAAGAGACCCAGTACTTC.

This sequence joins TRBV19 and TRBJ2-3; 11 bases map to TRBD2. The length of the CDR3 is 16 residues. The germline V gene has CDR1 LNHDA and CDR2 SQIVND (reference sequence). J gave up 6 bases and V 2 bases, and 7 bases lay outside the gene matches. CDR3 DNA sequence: TGTGCCAGTAGTATAATGACTAGCGGGATGGAGGATACGCAGTATTTT. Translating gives CASSIMTSGMEDTQYF.

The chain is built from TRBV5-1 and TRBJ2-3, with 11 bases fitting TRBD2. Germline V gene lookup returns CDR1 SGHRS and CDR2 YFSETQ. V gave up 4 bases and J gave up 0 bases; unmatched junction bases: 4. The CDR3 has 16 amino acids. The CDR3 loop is CASSPTSGASTDTQYF. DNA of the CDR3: TGCGCCAGCAGCCCGACTAGCGGGGCTAGCACAGATACGCAGTATTTT.

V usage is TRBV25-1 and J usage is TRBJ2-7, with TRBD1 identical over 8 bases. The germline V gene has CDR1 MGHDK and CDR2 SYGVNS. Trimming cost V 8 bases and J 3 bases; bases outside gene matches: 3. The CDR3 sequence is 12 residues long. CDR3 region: CASDRGDYEQYF. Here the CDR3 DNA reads TGTGCCAGCGACAGGGGCGACTACGAGCAGTACTTC.

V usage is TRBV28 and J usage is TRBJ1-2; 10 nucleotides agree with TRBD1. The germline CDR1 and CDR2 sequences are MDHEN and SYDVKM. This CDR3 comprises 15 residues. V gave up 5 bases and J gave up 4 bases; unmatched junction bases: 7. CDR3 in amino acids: CASSPQTGGPYGYTF. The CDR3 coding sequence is TGTGCCAGCAGTCCGCAGACAGGGGGCCCCTATGGCTACACCTTC.

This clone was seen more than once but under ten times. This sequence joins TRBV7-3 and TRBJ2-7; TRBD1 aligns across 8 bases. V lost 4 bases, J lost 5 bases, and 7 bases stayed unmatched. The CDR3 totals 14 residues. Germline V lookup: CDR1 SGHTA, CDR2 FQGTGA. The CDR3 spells CASSSGQGSHEQYF. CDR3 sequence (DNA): TGTGCCAGCAGCTCTGGACAGGGTTCCCACGAGCAGTACTTC.

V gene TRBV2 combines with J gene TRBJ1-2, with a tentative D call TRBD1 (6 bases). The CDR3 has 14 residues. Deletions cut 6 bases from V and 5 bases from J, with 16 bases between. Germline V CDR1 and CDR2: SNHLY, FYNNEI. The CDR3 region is CASRLAGAWYGYTF. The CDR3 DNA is TGTGCCAGCAGGCTCGCGGGGGCTTGGTATGGCTACACCTTC.